This TCR beta chain was profiled in a study of beta chain features in type 1 diabetes. This clone was seen more than once but under ten times. The antigen remains unidentified. The isolated RNA, all of it, was reverse transcribed, so expressed TCRB transcripts were what got sequenced. Measured with immunoSEQ multiplex PCR; TCRdb has only the in-frame clones, and not every one. This sample has under 150,000 clones, with roughly 10% found just once. Overall study findings and caveats: Type 1 diabetes patients had TCRB CDR3s that were shorter (moderately but significantly so) in all four CD4+ subsets.

This clonotype was sampled from a man aged 25-45 years with type 1 diabetes. The sample was central memory CD4+ T cells from blood.

CDR3 bases: TGCGCCAGCCCGGGGGGGACTAGCGGGGGAGACCTCCAAGAGACCCAGTACTTC. Translated: CASPGGTSGGDLQETQYF. The chain carries TRBV4-1 and TRBJ2-5, with 14 bases fitting TRBD2. The trim removed 8 bases at V and 1 base at J, leaving 12 bases unmatched. The CDR3 has 18 amino acids. Germline assignment: CDR1 MGHRA and CDR2 YSYEKL.